This record looks at one T cell receptor beta chain sequence and its context. Sequencing used immunoSEQ multiplex PCR; TCRdb keeps in-frame clones, though not all of them. Of 50,000 to 80,000 clones listed, 92% are singletons. This CDR3 region has 13 residues. V lost 4 bases, J lost 3 bases, and 1 base stayed unmatched. The germline V gene encodes CDR1 MNHNS and CDR2 SASEGT. This entry is derived from a study of T cell changes during pregnancy in multiple sclerosis. The chain is built from TRBV6-1 and TRBJ2-7; 9 bases match TRBD2. The source was peripheral blood, collected in the second trimester of pregnancy. The origin of this receptor is a female donor with multiple sclerosis, enrolled in a pregnancy study. CDR3 loop: CASSVLAGYEQYF. For the CDR3, the DNA is TGTGCCAGCAGTGTACTAGCGGGCTACGAGCAGTACTTC.